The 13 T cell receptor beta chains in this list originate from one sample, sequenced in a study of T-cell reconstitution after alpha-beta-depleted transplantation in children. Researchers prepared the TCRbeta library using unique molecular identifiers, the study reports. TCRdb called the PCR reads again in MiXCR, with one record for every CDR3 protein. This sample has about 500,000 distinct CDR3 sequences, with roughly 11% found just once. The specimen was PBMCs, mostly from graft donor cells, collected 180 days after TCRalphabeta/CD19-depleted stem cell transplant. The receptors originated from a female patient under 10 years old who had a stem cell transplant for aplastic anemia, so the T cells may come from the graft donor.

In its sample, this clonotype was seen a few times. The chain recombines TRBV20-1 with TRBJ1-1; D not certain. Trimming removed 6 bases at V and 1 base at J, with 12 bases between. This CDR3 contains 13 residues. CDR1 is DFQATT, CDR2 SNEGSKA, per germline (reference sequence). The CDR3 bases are TGCAGTGCCGGAAGTCTCAAGAACACTGAAGCTTTCTTT. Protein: CSAGSLKNTEAFF.

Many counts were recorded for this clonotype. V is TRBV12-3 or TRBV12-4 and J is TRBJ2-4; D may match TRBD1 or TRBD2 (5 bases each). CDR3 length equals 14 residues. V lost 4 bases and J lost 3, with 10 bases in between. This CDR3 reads CASSSGAGKNIQYF. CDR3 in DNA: TGTGCCAGCAGTTCCGGGGCTGGCAAAAACATTCAGTACTTC.

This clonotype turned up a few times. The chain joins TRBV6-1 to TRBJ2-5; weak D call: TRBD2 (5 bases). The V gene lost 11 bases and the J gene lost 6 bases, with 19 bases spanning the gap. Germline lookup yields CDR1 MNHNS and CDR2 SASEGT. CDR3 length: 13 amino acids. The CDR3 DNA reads TGTGCCGTGGGTGTTGAGGGCCGAAAGACCCAGTACTTC. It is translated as CAVGVEGRKTQYF.

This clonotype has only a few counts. CDR3 sequence reads: CASSLWAGTSPSEQYF. The DNA of the CDR3 is TGTGCCAGCAGCTTATGGGCCGGGACTTCCCCCTCCGAGCAGTACTTC. The chain links TRBV7-3 to TRBJ2-7, with D possibly being TRBD2 (6 bases). CDR3 length: 16 residues. Per germline, CDR1 SGHTA and CDR2 FQGTGA. Trimming left V 2 bases short and J 6 bases short, with 20 bases between. The variable domain in full, completed from reference TRBV7-3 and TRBJ2-7, reads GAGVSQTPSNKVTEKGKYVELRCDPISGHTALYWYRQSLGQGPEFLIYFQGTGAADDSGLPNDRFFAVRPEGSVSTLKIQRTERGDSAVYLCASSLWAGTSPSEQYFGPGTRLTVT.

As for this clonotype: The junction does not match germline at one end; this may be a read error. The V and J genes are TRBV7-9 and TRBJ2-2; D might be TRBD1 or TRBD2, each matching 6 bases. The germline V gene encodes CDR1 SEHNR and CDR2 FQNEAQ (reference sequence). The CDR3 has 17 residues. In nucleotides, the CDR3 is TGTGCCAGCAGCTCGGCTGTACAGGGAGGAACGGCCGGGGAGCTGCTTTTT. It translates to CASSSAVQGGTAGELLF.

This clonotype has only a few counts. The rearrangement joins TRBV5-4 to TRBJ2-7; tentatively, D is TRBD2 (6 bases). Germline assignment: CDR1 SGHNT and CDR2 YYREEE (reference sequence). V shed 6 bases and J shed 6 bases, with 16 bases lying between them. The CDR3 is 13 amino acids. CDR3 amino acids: CASTRENALEQYF. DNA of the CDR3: TGTGCCAGCACACGGGAGAATGCCCTCGAGCAGTACTTC.

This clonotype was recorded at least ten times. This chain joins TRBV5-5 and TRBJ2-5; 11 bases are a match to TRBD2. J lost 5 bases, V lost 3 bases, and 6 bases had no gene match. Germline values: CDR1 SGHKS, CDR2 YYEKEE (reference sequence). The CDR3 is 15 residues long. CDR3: CASSWFGTSGETQYF. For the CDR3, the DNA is TGTGCCAGCAGCTGGTTCGGGACTAGCGGTGAGACCCAGTACTTC.

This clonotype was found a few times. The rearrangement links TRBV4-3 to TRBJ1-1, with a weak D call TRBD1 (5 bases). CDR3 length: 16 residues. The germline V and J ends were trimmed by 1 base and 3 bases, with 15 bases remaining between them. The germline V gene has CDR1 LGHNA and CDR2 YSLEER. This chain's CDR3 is CASSQGGDGGYTEAFF. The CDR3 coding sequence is TGCGCCAGCAGCCAAGGTGGGGACGGGGGATACACTGAAGCTTTCTTT.

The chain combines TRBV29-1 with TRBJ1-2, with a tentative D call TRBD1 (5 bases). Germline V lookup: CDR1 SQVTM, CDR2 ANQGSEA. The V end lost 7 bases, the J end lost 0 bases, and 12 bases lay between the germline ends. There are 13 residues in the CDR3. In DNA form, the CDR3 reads TGCAGCGCCCAAAGGGGTGCTAACTATGGCTACACCTTC. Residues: CSAQRGANYGYTF.

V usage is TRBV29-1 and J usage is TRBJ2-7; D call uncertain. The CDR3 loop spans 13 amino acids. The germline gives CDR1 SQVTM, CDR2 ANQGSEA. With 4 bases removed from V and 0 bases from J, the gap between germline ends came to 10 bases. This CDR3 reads CSVVLFSSYEQYF. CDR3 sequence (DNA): TGCAGCGTTGTGTTGTTTAGCTCCTACGAGCAGTACTTC.

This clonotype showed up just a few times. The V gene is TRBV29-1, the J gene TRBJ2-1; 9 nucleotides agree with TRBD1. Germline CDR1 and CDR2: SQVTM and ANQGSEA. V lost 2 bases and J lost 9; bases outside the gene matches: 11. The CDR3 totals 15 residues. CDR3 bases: TGCAGCGTTGAAAGGCTGGGACAGGGATACGCTGAGCAGTTCTTC. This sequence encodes CSVERLGQGYAEQFF.

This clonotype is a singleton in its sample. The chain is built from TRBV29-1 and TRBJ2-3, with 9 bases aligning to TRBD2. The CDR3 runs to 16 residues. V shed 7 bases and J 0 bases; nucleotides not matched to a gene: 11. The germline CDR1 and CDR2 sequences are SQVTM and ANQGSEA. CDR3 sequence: CSATGTSFSSTDTQYF. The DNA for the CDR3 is TGCAGCGCCACCGGGACTAGCTTCTCTAGCACAGATACGCAGTATTTT.

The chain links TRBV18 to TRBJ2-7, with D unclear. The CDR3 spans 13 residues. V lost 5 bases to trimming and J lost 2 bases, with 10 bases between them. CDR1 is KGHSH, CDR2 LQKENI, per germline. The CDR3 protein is CASSTDITYEQYV. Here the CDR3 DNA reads TGTGCCAGCTCAACCGACATCACCTACGAGCAGTACGTC.